This is a list of T cell receptor beta chains from one sample in a study of shared clonotypes between healthy human individuals. The protocol was immunoSEQ multiplex PCR, while the TCRdb copy is restricted to in-frame clones and leaves out a portion. The data contain millions of clones, roughly 94% of them singletons. Specimen: naive CD4+ T cells sorted from blood. These receptors all come from a man aged 18 to 29 in good health. Each CDR3 is given with its conserved first and last residue. D genes are given only for firm matches. The size entry is marked missing in some rows and otherwise reads once, few, many or a size class.

cdr3_nt | cdr3_aa | j_call | clone_size | d_call | cdr3_length | v_call
TGTGCCAGTCGTGAGGCGGGAGTCTACGAGCAGTACTTC | CASREAGVYEQYF | TRBJ2-7 | NA | TRBD2 | 13 | TRBV7-8
TGTGCCAGCAGCTTAGTTCGCTCCTATAATTCACCCCTCCACTTT | CASSLVRSYNSPLHF | TRBJ1-6 | NA | NA | 15 | TRBV7-9
TGTGCCAGCGCTTACGCCGAGGAGCAGTTCTTC | CASAYAEEQFF | TRBJ2-1 | NA | NA | 11 | TRBV2
TGCGCCAGCAGCTTGACCGCCCAGGGAACTGAAGCTTTCTTT | CASSLTAQGTEAFF | TRBJ1-1 | NA | NA | 14 | TRBV5-1
TGTGCCTGGAGTGTAGCGTTGGGGTACGAGCAGTACTTC | CAWSVALGYEQYF | TRBJ2-7 | NA | NA | 13 | TRBV30
TGTGCCAGCAGCTTAGAGAGCGGGAGGGCGGCCGATACGCAGTATTTT | CASSLESGRAADTQYF | TRBJ2-3 | NA | TRBD2 | 16 | TRBV7-2
TGCAGCTTACGGGGGAACACTGAAGCTTTCTTT | CSLRGNTEAFF | TRBJ1-1 | NA | NA | 11 | TRBV20-1
TGCGCCAGCAGCCTACCCGGGACAGGGTCCTACAATGAGCAGTTCTTC | CASSLPGTGSYNEQFF | TRBJ2-1 | NA | TRBD1 | 16 | TRBV5-1
TGTGCCAGCTCACCTGGGACAGGAGATTTTGGCTACACCTTC | CASSPGTGDFGYTF | TRBJ1-2 | NA | TRBD1 | 14 | TRBV18
TGCGCCAGCAGCCAAGGGTTACAGGTTTTAGAGACCCAGTACTTC | CASSQGLQVLETQYF | TRBJ2-5 | NA | NA | 15 | TRBV4-1
TGTGCCAGCAGCTTCCCCGTCGAGACAGATACGCAGTATTTT | CASSFPVETDTQYF | TRBJ2-3 | NA | NA | 14 | TRBV7-9
TGTGCCAGCAGCGTCTGGGGAATTAGCACAGATACGCAGTATTTT | CASSVWGISTDTQYF | TRBJ2-3 | NA | NA | 15 | TRBV9
TGTGCCAGCAGCAGGTCTTTCACCGGGGAGCTGTTTTTT | CASSRSFTGELFF | TRBJ2-2 | NA | NA | 13 | TRBV7-8
TGTGCCAGCAGCCAACCGGGAGGGGGCGGGAAAGCTTTCTTT | CASSQPGGGGKAFF | TRBJ1-1 | NA | TRBD1 | 14 | TRBV28
TGTGCCAGCAGCATGACAGGGGGCAATTCACCCCTCCACTTT | CASSMTGGNSPLHF | TRBJ1-6 | NA | TRBD1 | 14 | TRBV27
TGTGCCAGCGCCTCTATTCGGGGGGATGAGCAGTTCTTC | CASASIRGDEQFF | TRBJ2-1 | NA | TRBD2 | 13 | TRBV11-3
TGTGCCAGCAGCCGGGACAGTCTAAATCAGCCCCAGCATTTT | CASSRDSLNQPQHF | TRBJ1-5 | NA | TRBD1 | 14 | TRBV2
TGTGCCAGCAGTTCCTGGGAGGGGGGGGAGCAGTACTTC | CASSSWEGGEQYF | TRBJ2-7 | NA | NA | 13 | TRBV25-1
TGTGCCAGCAGTGAAGGGTTGCGGAATAATGAAAAACTGTTTTTT | CASSEGLRNNEKLFF | TRBJ1-4 | NA | NA | 15 | TRBV28
TGTGCCAGCAGCCCGGGACTGGCCAGACTCACAGATACGCAGTATTTT | CASSPGLARLTDTQYF | TRBJ2-3 | NA | NA | 16 | TRBV7-9
TGTGCCAGCACCTCCGGGCTAGCGGGCTACAATGAGCAGTTCTTC | CASTSGLAGYNEQFF | TRBJ2-1 | NA | TRBD2 | 15 | TRBV9
TGTGCCAGCAGCCCGCGGACAGGGACGGGGGAGCCCCAGCATTTT | CASSPRTGTGEPQHF | TRBJ1-5 | NA | TRBD1 | 15 | TRBV7-8
TGTGCCAGCAGCCCGGCAGGCGGGTCTGGTGAAAAACTGTTTTTT | CASSPAGGSGEKLFF | TRBJ1-4 | NA | NA | 15 | TRBV14
TGTGCCAGCAGCCGAGCGGGAGGGCGAGACAATGAGCAGTTCTTC | CASSRAGGRDNEQFF | TRBJ2-1 | NA | TRBD2 | 15 | TRBV27
TGTGCCAGCCGATTTTTGGGGATCGCGAACACCGGGGAGCTGTTTTTT | CASRFLGIANTGELFF | TRBJ2-2 | NA | NA | 16 | TRBV2
TGCAGCGTTGAGGTAGGACAGCCTTACCAAGAGACCCAGTACTTC | CSVEVGQPYQETQYF | TRBJ2-5 | NA | NA | 15 | TRBV29-1
TGTGCCAGTAGGCAACAAGCGAAGGGTTCCTACGAGCAGTACTTC | CASRQQAKGSYEQYF | TRBJ2-7 | NA | NA | 15 | TRBV19
TGTGCCAGCAGCCTCGGACGGGAAAGCTCCTACGAGCAGTACTTC | CASSLGRESSYEQYF | TRBJ2-7 | NA | NA | 15 | TRBV9
TGTGCCAGCAGCTTTTTCGGAGCGAACACCGGGGAGCTGTTTTTT | CASSFFGANTGELFF | TRBJ2-2 | NA | NA | 15 | TRBV13
TGTGCCAGCAGTGAGCGGGACAATAATTCACCCCTCCACTTT | CASSERDNNSPLHF | TRBJ1-6 | NA | NA | 14 | TRBV6-1
TGTGCCAGCAGCTTCGGACAGGGGCTCTTTGGTATCGGGGAGCTGTTTTTT | CASSFGQGLFGIGELFF | TRBJ2-2 | NA | TRBD1 | 17 | TRBV5-8
TGTGCCAGCAGCTCATTGGGGACGAAACCTTATGGCTACACCTTC | CASSSLGTKPYGYTF | TRBJ1-2 | NA | NA | 15 | TRBV4-2
TGTGCCAGCAGCTCACTAGCGGGGGGGCACACAGATACGCAGTATTTT | CASSSLAGGHTDTQYF | TRBJ2-3 | NA | TRBD2 | 16 | TRBV7-6
TGTGCCAGCAGTTCAGACCTGAGCTCCTACAATGAGCAGTTCTTC | CASSSDLSSYNEQFF | TRBJ2-1 | NA | NA | 15 | TRBV7-8
TGTGCCACCAGCAGAGCTGGGGAGGGGACCTACAATGAGCAGTTCTTC | CATSRAGEGTYNEQFF | TRBJ2-1 | NA | TRBD2 | 16 | TRBV15
TGTGCCAGCTCACCGGCACTAGCAGTTCAACGGGGCACCGGGGAGCTGTTTTTT | CASSPALAVQRGTGELFF | TRBJ2-2 | NA | NA | 18 | TRBV18
TGTGCCAGCAGCCCTCTAACTGATCTGGAAGCTTTCTTT | CASSPLTDLEAFF | TRBJ1-1 | NA | NA | 13 | TRBV7-9
TGCGCCAGCAGCTTGGACAGGTCTAACTATGGCTACACCTTC | CASSLDRSNYGYTF | TRBJ1-2 | NA | NA | 14 | TRBV5-1
TGTGCCGTAAGACTCCGGGACAGCACTATACTTGAGAGCTACACCTTC | CAVRLRDSTILESYTF | TRBJ1-2 | NA | TRBD1 | 16 | TRBV28
TGTGCCAGCAGCCAACAGGGACCCGGGGCCAACGTCCTGACTTTC | CASSQQGPGANVLTF | TRBJ2-6 | NA | NA | 15 | TRBV9
TGTGCCAGCAGCTTAGGGGGTCGTGGGACGGTGAACACTGAAGCTTTCTTT | CASSLGGRGTVNTEAFF | TRBJ1-1 | NA | NA | 17 | TRBV11-1
TGTGCCAGTAGTATTGCACTAGCGGGGGGCGAGCAGTACTTC | CASSIALAGGEQYF | TRBJ2-7 | NA | TRBD2 | 14 | TRBV19
TGTGCCAGCAGCGTTCACTCCCAAGCGTATAATTCACCCCTCCACTTT | CASSVHSQAYNSPLHF | TRBJ1-6 | NA | NA | 16 | TRBV9
TGTGCCAGCAGTCAGAGGCTGGGAAACACCATATATTTT | CASSQRLGNTIYF | TRBJ1-3 | NA | NA | 13 | TRBV6-6
TGTGCCTTTAGGGACAACTACGAGCAGTACTTC | CAFRDNYEQYF | TRBJ2-7 | NA | NA | 11 | TRBV30
TGTGCCAGCAGCTCCTGGGGACTAGCGGGAACCTACGAGCAGTACTTC | CASSSWGLAGTYEQYF | TRBJ2-7 | NA | TRBD2 | 16 | TRBV5-6
TGTGCCACCCGGGGGCGGGGAGCTGGCTACACCTTC | CATRGRGAGYTF | TRBJ1-2 | once | NA | 12 | TRBV18
TGTGCCATCAGTGCACATCAGGGACGCGTTCAAGAGACCCAGTACTTC | CAISAHQGRVQETQYF | TRBJ2-5 | once | NA | 16 | TRBV10-3
TGTGCCAGCTCACCACCCAGGTTGGGGTCCACCATATATTTT | CASSPPRLGSTIYF | TRBJ1-3 | NA | NA | 14 | TRBV18
TGTGCCAGCAGTTCCTTCAGGGCAACTAATGAAAAACTGTTTTTT | CASSSFRATNEKLFF | TRBJ1-4 | NA | NA | 15 | TRBV27
TGCGCCAGCAGCTTGGAGGGACAGGGACGTGGCGAGCAGTACTTC | CASSLEGQGRGEQYF | TRBJ2-7 | NA | TRBD1 | 15 | TRBV5-1
TGTGCCAGCAGCTCATGGACGGGGGCTTTCTACGAGCAGTACTTC | CASSSWTGAFYEQYF | TRBJ2-7 | NA | NA | 15 | TRBV11-2
TGTGCCAGCAGCACTCCTGGTCAGGATCAATTCTCTGGGGCCAACGTCCTGACTTTC | CASSTPGQDQFSGANVLTF | TRBJ2-6 | NA | NA | 19 | TRBV4-2
TGTGCCAGCAGCTCCCCCTTAGGGACCCAGTACTTC | CASSSPLGTQYF | TRBJ2-5 | NA | NA | 12 | TRBV28
TGCAGTGCAATAGATCAGGCTGAAGCTTTCTTT | CSAIDQAEAFF | TRBJ1-1 | once | NA | 11 | TRBV20-1
TGTGCCAGCAGACCGATGCCTAATTGCGAGCAGTACTTC | CASRPMPNCEQYF | TRBJ2-7 | NA | NA | 13 | TRBV25-1
TGTGCCAGCAGTTTACCGCAGGGCGTCTACGAGCAGTACTTC | CASSLPQGVYEQYF | TRBJ2-7 | NA | NA | 14 | TRBV28
TGTGCCAGCAGCCCACCCACCGGACAGGGCGACGAGCAGTACTTC | CASSPPTGQGDEQYF | TRBJ2-7 | NA | TRBD1 | 15 | TRBV7-9
TGTGCCAGCAGACCGGACCCCTGGGGCAATCAGCCCCAGCATTTT | CASRPDPWGNQPQHF | TRBJ1-5 | NA | NA | 15 | TRBV6-6
TGCGCCAGCAGCAACCCGGGACAGAATTCACCCCTCCACTTT | CASSNPGQNSPLHF | TRBJ1-6 | NA | TRBD1 | 14 | TRBV10-1